The T cell receptor beta chain described here comes from a study of Tregs in tolerant kidney transplant recipients. Regarding the study as a whole: Activated donor B cell expansion appeared to reveal the most relevant donor-specific TCRbeta repertoire. This study did not directly address biological reproducibility.

CD4+CD25+CD127- Tregs, CD4+CD25- non-Tregs, CD4 and CD8 cells were sorted. The germline gives CDR1 SNHLY, CDR2 FYNNEI. There are 17 residues in the CDR3. Trimming cost V 5 bases and J 3 bases, with 17 bases left between them. With regard to this clone: Its antigen is unknown.

Method: immunoSEQ multiplex PCR; TCRdb's copy keeps in-frame clones and lacks some. The table includes roughly 66,000 clones, 92% detected once. The sequence came from a human donor who received a combined kidney and bone marrow transplant. The source was CD8+ T cells from blood, collected before the transplant. The J gene is TRBJ2-6, the V gene TRBV2; D possibly corresponds to TRBD1 (6 bases). The DNA of the CDR3 is TGTGCCAGCAGTCCGGGACACCTGGCTGGTGGGGCCAACGTCCTGACTTTC. Protein product: CASSPGHLAGGANVLTF.